The entry below gives a single T cell receptor (beta chain) sequence along with its context. The clone's antigen remains unknown. Base qualities were left out, and no much larger clone turns up one base away. There are 13 amino acids in the CDR3, from cysteine to phenylalanine inclusive. The read is trimmed to its CDR3 DNA, 39 bases read in frame from base 1. The junction shows trimming of 5 bases on V and 6 bases on J, and the gene matches do not reach 6 bases of it. Looking up the germline V gene yields CDR1 MNHEY and CDR2 SVGAGI. The cohort comprised 710 or so healthy bone marrow donors. At the time of sampling, all cohort members were nominally healthy, though unrecorded immune exposures were likely present. The donor tested CMV seronegative and was one of the 352 seronegative cohort members. A peripheral blood sample was provided by each donor, and peripheral blood mononuclear cells were used for TCR beta sequencing. The Qiagen DNeasy Blood Extraction Kit was used to extract genomic DNA from the blood cell samples.

The sample originates from a study of cytomegalovirus exposure and HLA in healthy donors (TCRdb year 2017). Regarding the research as a whole: An earlier analysis of roughly 570 of the donors reported approximately 280 Gb of sequence data and 90 million to 120 million unique TCR beta sequences obtained from approximately 180 million T cells. The study was designed to test whether signatures of past pathogen exposure could be identified by cataloging public T cell receptors. To predict cytomegalovirus infection status, the study combined high-throughput TCR immunosequencing, statistical association of individual TCRs with disease status, and machine learning. HLA typing included class I and class II loci at four-digit resolution. A separate validation cohort of about 110 different subjects was used in addition to the 666-subject first cohort. Among about 410 genotyped donors of the cohort, an average of roughly 230,000 unique TCR beta nucleotide sequences was sequenced per donor, of which about 18% were non-productive. Of the 300 to 400 genotyped donors, around 81% fell in the genetic ancestry cluster associated with self-reported Caucasian donors. Rather than drawing on any new phenotypic data, the later analysis identified candidate immune exposures from TCR beta sequences and the way those sequences occurred across donors. Donor age, sex, ethnicity and CMV serostatus were compiled alongside the repertoire data. A later analysis re-analyzed previously published TCR beta repertoires from 600 to 850 donors and added high-resolution HLA genotyping to study TCR occurrence patterns. Genome-wide SNP genotypes for about 60% of the roughly 670 donors were used in a later genetic analysis, which treated that subset as a discovery cohort. An earlier analysis of 587 of the donors used high-throughput TCR beta sequencing to judge whether each TCR beta V gene segment behaved as functional or pseudogenic. Because of strong linkage in the cohort, a handful of DR-DQ haplotypes were treated as single units for association and clustering. An early release that covered about 600 HLA-typed donors contained approximately 320 gigabases of sequencing data and around 85 million unique TCR sequences. Every discovery cohort repertoire had been produced on one sequencing platform. The T cell repertoires of some 700 subjects were profiled by immunosequencing and related to cytomegalovirus serostatus. Typing coverage varied by locus: 629-630 donors for A, B, C, DRB1 and DQB1; approximately 520 for DQA1; more than 600 for DPA1; 450 to 480 for DPB1.

The library relied on the immunoSEQ multiplex PCR assay. For the multiplex PCR, a mixture combining 60 forward primers for TCR Vbeta segments and 13 reverse primers for TCR Jbeta segments was used. A multiplex PCR assay on genomic DNA amplified the CDR3 region of rearranged TCR beta genes. On the Illumina HiSeq System, the amplified TCR beta libraries were sequenced as 87-base-pair reads. Concerning the study's data processing: In a later analysis, some 80 million unique TCR beta chains were counted across the 650 to 700 repertoires, and roughly 11 million of these chains were shared by at least two donors. Raw reads were error-corrected and collapsed into unique sequences by a nearest-neighbor algorithm in which closely related sequences were merged to remove PCR and sequencing errors. V, D and J gene segments were assigned by aligning CDR3 sequences to IMGT reference sequences. For a sequence to be retained, a match of at least six nucleotides was required to both a V gene segment and a J gene segment. A rearrangement counted as productive if the CDR3 had no stop codons and remained in frame with V and J, and every other rearrangement counted as non-productive. CDR3 was defined by IMGT convention, running from the second conserved V-encoded cysteine to the conserved J-encoded phenylalanine. In an earlier analysis of more than 550 of the donors, sequences lacking an unambiguous match to a single V gene segment were excluded. An earlier analysis of around 600 of the donors classified V segments as functional when productive rearrangements were above 56.7% and as segregating when the standard deviation between donors was above 5%. A statistical classification framework was developed to diagnose cytomegalovirus status using the catalog of TCR beta chain sequences. In a later analysis, TCR nucleotide sequences were compared against IMGT/GENE-DB human TR gene sequences so that V and J genes could be assigned. A later analysis assigned CDR3 sequences and most-parsimonious VDJ recombination scenarios with the TCRdist pipeline. In a later analysis, every TCR beta chain was defined by the combination of its CDR3 amino acid sequence and its V-gene family, and reads without a unique V-gene family were dropped. A later analysis removed over 500 highly shared, low-generation-probability nucleotide sequences to deal with suspected cross-contamination and a sequencing artifact. A later analysis calculated a clonal expansion index for each public chain from normalized within-repertoire ranks of inferred template counts. A later analysis computed generation probabilities with a VDJ recombination model fitted to out-of-frame rearrangements, and checked the results against IGoR. Hypergeometric tests were used in a later analysis to score TCR-TCR, TCR-HLA and TCR-CMV co-occurrence, with a repertoire-size bias correction applied to the TCR pairs. A later analysis estimated false discovery rates by permuting HLA or CMV assignments 20 times. In a later analysis, co-occurring TCRs were grouped using DBSCAN, with TCRdist sequence similarity added in when clustering inside HLA-allele-positive subsets. For co-occurrence clustering, repertoires with fewer than 30,000 or more than 120,000 public chains were excluded, along with a handful of repertoires with anomalous nucleotide sharing. The clones in this table, taken by TCRdb from immuneACCESS, are in-frame only. Not every clone is retained; where verified, under half of the shortfall comes from an unresolved V gene, and the cause of the rest is unknown. V and J calls and clone size are those listed in that table; D and trimming were worked out from the DNA. This sample gives more than 95,000 clones in total; 75% to 80% of them show up just once. The ten biggest clones cover 6.3% of the sample.

The investigation overall reported the following: Presence/absence analyses assumed roughly uniform sequencing depth across donors, an assumption that may not hold. In a later analysis, TCR association rates were found to vary across HLA loci, with the most associated TCRs seen for DRB1 alleles and the fewest for HLA-C alleles. A few of the identified cytomegalovirus-associated TCR beta chains were confirmed in vitro to be specific for cytomegalovirus antigens. In the study, around 150 TCR beta chains were listed as associated with cytomegalovirus. An association between a missense DCLRE1C variant and V-gene and J-gene trimming of TCR beta chains was found in a later genetic analysis and replicated in an independent cohort. Correlated functional status among segregating V segments might reflect linkage disequilibrium, but an unknown experimental factor could not be ruled out. At a false discovery rate of 0.05, a later analysis linked about 17,000 TCR beta sequences to specific HLA alleles. Compared with the roughly 700-donor mean, donors in an Asian-associated ancestry cluster had fewer N-insertions in productive TCRs, according to a later genetic analysis. This cohort had only TCR beta chains sequenced, and the lack of alpha or paired-chain data limited which features could be detected. A further reported finding was that TCR beta sequences accurately predicted the HLA-A and HLA-B alleles for most subjects in the first cohort. A group of highly shared sequence variants was considered likely to be a technical artifact of the sequencing pipeline. When HLA alleles, especially DR and DQ, strongly co-occurred, attributing TCR associations to individual alleles was difficult. A later analysis reported that several top co-occurrence clusters appeared linked to parvovirus B19, influenza, CMV and Epstein-Barr virus. Cytomegalovirus status was reported to be diagnosed by the classifier with high specificity and sensitivity in both the original and validation cohorts. Because HLA typing was unavailable for some donors at each locus, only the typed subset was used in association tests. A later analysis found that most CMV-associated TCR beta chains appeared HLA-restricted, with HLA associations seemingly driven largely by CMV exposure. The authors suggested that the approach could potentially be generalized to other disease states and immunological phenotypes. Immune exposure information for the cohort was limited to CMV serostatus. While some public TCRs were present in many individuals, most TCR sequences turned up only very rarely across donors. Approximately 18 rarely observed V segments, including chromosome 9 orphons, were excluded from the earlier analysis of approximately 600 of the donors because counts were too low. A later analysis found that HLA-associated TCR beta chains were more clonally expanded and had lower generation probabilities than equally common non-associated chains. The 87-base-pair reads could not distinguish some IMGT-functional V segments, including TRBV6-2 and TRBV6-3, so those segments were excluded. An earlier analysis of several hundred of the donors showed that most TCR beta V segments appeared in productive rearrangements either about 87% or about 30% of the time, which broadly matched IMGT annotations.

This clonotype was obtained from a woman aged 40 to 50 in good health and CMV-seronegative. In this chain, TRBV6-5 is recombined with TRBJ2-7, and 8 junction bases match TRBD1. Sample: PBMCs. The nucleotide sequence reads as follows: TGTGCCAGCAGTCGGACAGGGCTAATCGAGCAGTACTTC. Translated, this gives CASSRTGLIEQYF.